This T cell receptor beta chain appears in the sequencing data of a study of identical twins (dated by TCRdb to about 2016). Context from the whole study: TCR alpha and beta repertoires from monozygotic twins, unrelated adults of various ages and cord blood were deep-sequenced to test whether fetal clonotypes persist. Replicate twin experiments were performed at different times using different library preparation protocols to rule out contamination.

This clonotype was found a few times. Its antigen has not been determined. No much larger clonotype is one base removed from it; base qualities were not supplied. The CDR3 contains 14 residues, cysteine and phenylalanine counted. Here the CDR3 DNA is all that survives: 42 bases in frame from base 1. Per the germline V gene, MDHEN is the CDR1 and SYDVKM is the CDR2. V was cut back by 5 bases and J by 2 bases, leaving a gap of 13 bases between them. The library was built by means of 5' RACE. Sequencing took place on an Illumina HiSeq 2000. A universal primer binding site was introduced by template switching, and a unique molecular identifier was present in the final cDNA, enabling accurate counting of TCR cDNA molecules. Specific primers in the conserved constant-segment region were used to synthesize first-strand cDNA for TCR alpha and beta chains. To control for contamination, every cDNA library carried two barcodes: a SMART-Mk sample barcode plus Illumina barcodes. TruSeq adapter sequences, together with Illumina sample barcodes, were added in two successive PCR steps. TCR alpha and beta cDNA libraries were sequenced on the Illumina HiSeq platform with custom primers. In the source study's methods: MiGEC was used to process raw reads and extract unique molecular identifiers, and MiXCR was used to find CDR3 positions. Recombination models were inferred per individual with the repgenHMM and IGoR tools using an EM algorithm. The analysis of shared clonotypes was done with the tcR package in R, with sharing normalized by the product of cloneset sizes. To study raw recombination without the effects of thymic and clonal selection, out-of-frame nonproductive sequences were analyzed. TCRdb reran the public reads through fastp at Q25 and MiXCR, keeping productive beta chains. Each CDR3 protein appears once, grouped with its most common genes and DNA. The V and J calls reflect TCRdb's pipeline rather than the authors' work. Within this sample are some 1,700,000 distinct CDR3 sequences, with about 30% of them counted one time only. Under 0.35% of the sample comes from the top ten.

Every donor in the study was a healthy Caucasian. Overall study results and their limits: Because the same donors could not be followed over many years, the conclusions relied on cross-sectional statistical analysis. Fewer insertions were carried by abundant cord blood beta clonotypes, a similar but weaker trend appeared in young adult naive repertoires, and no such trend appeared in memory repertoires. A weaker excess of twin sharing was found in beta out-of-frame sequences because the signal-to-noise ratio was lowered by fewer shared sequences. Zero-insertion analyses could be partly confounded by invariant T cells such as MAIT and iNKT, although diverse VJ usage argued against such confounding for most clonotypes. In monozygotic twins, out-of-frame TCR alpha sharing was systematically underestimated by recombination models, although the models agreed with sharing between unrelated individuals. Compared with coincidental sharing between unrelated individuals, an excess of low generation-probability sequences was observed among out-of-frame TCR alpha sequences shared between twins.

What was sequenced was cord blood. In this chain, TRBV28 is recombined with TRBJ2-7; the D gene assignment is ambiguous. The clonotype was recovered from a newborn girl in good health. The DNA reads TGTGCCAGCAGTACCCCGCAGTCTGCCTACGAGCAGTACTTC. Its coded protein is CASSTPQSAYEQYF.